These T cell receptor beta chains were read from a single sample in a study of cytomegalovirus exposure and HLA in healthy donors. Data came from immunoSEQ multiplex PCR; TCRdb stores just in-frame clones and leaves some out. In the table there are around 150,000 clones, about three quarters of which are singletons. Sample: PBMCs. The receptors derive from a man aged 18 to 35 in good health and CMV-seronegative. CDR3s include the opening cysteine and the closing phenylalanine or tryptophan.

v_call | cdr3_aa
TRBV5-1 | CASSWNSPGQGWDEQYF
TRBV27 | CASSFSGGSGNTIYF
TRBV2 | CASSPQAAYNEQFF
TRBV7-2 | CASSAGTGGTRANVLTF
TRBV9 | CASSVGRQGDEQYF
TRBV5-4 | CASRIGTGPNYGYTF
TRBV10-2 | CAAGTRFYEQYF
TRBV28 | CASSSTSGRPPYNEQFF
TRBV2 | CASTRLARGYTF
TRBV25-1 | CASSVSGPSGDTQYF
TRBV10-1 | CASSAGTNYGYTF
TRBV2 | CASSGQGGRYEQYF
TRBV27 | CASSPTPPSGSSYEQYF
TRBV9 | CASSPQVSWSYNEQFF
TRBV6-5 | CASSNGLAHNEQFF
TRBV5-1 | CASSLGPYEGGYTF
TRBV27 | CASSLSLKGVEQYF
TRBV21-1 | CASSLPPGQGDGYTF
TRBV2 | CASSGQGKGQPQHF
TRBV11-2 | CASTPTTLVWEQYF
TRBV18 | CASSPIRAGSAGGYTF
TRBV28 | CASSFDKTGSGNTIYF
TRBV18 | CASSLVSTEQYF
TRBV10-3 | CAISDPPGLGFQETQYF
TRBV11-3 | CASSLGILAGGVSDTQYF
TRBV7-9 | CASSPPYRDKLGETQYF
TRBV27 | CASSLSGTLPGTQYF
TRBV28 | CASSPGVAVNRDTQYF
TRBV4-1 | CASSQDRAGGFYEQYF
TRBV5-1 | CASSPIQGPGELFF
TRBV6-5 | CASSLSDTTNTEAFF
TRBV4-1 | CASSQERPGNYEQYF
TRBV2 | CASSLGTVQETQYF
TRBV5-1 | CASSTTPVTGETQYF
TRBV7-2 | CASSSQGWNQPQHF
TRBV7-2 | CASSWSGTGMETQYF
TRBV7-2 | CASSLRQGATNEKLFF
TRBV5-4 | CASSLGEQGNTEAFF
TRBV5-1 | CASSLAALGQGVRDEQYF
TRBV28 | CATTLGQGADGYTF
TRBV5-6 | CASSLPRGGSNQPQHF